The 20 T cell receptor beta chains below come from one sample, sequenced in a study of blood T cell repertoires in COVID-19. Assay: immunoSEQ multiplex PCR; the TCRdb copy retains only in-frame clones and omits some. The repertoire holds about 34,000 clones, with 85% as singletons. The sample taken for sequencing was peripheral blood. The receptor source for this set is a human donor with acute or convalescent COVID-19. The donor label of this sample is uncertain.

Here the CDR3 reads CASSPGGNTIYF. Here the CDR3 DNA reads TGTGCCAGCAGCCCCGGGGGAAACACCATATATTTT. The chain uses TRBV7-8 and TRBJ1-3, with D uncertain. Per the germline V gene, CDR1 is SGHVS and CDR2 is FQNEAQ. The V and J ends lost 5 bases and 4 bases respectively, with 6 bases between them. The CDR3 consists of 12 residues.

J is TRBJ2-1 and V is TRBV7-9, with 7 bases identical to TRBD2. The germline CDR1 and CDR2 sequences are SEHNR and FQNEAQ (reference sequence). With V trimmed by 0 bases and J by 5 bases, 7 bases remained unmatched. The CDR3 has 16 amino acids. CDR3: CASSLALRGGDNEQFF. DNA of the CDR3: TGTGCCAGCAGCTTAGCGCTGCGCGGGGGAGACAATGAGCAGTTCTTC.

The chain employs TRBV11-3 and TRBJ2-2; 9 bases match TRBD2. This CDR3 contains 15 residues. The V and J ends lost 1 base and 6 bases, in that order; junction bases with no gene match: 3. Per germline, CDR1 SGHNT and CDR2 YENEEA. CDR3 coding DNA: TGTGCCAGCAGCTTAGGGACTAGCGTTTCCGGGGAGCTGTTTTTT. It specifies CASSLGTSVSGELFF.

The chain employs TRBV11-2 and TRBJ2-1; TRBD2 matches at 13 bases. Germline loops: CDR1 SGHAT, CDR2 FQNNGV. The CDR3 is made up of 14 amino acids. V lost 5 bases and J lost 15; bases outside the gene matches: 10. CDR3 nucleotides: TGTGCCAGCAGCCCTCGGACTAGCGGGGGACCAGGGTTCTTC. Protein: CASSPRTSGGPGFF. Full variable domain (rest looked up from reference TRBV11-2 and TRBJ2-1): EAGVAQSPRYKIIEKRQSVAFWCNPISGHATLYWYQQILGQGPKLLIQFQNNGVVDDSQLPKDRFSAERLKGVDSTLKIQPAKLEDSAVYLCASSPRTSGGPGFFGPGTRLTVL.

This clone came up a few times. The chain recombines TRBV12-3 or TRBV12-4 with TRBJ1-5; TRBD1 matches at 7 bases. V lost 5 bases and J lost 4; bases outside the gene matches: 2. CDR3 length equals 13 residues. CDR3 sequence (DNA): TGTGCCAGCAGTCGGACAGGAAATCAGCCCCAGCATTTT. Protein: CASSRTGNQPQHF.

As DNA, the CDR3 is TGTGCCAGCAGCAAGACAGGAGTCCCCTACGAGCAGTACTTC. Amino acid sequence: CASSKTGVPYEQYF. The rearrangement uses TRBV7-2 and TRBJ2-7, with a possible D match to TRBD1 (6 bases). The CDR3 is 14 amino acids. CDR1 is SGHTA, CDR2 FQGNSA, per germline. V was clipped by 5 bases and J by 2 bases, with 13 bases between them.

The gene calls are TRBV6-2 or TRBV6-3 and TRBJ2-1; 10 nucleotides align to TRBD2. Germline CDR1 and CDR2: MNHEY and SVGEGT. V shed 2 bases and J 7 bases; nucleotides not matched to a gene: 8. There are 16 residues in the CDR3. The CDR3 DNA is TGTGCCAGCAGTTACGGACTAGCGGTTTACGTAAATGAGCAGTTCTTC. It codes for CASSYGLAVYVNEQFF.

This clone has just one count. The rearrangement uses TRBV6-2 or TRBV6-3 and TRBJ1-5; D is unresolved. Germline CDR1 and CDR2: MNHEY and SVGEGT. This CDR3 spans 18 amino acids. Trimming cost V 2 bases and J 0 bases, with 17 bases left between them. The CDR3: CASSYPVTWAYSNQPQHF. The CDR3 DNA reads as TGTGCCAGCAGTTACCCGGTTACGTGGGCTTATAGCAATCAGCCCCAGCATTTT.

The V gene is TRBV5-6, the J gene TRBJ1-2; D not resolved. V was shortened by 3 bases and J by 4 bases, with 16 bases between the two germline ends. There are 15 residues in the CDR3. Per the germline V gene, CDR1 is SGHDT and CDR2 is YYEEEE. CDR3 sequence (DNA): TGTGCCAGCAGCTCCCCGGCCACGGAGGCCTATGGCTACACCTTC. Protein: CASSSPATEAYGYTF.

CDR3 region: CAWRDRDHSSPLHF. In nucleotides, the CDR3 is TGTGCCTGGAGGGACCGGGATCATAGTTCACCCCTCCACTTT. The gene calls are TRBV30 and TRBJ1-6; D is uncertain. Looked up from germline, CDR1 is GTSNPN and CDR2 is SVGIG (reference sequence). V lost 3 bases and J 9 bases, leaving 15 bases between the germline ends. The CDR3 extends over 14 amino acids.

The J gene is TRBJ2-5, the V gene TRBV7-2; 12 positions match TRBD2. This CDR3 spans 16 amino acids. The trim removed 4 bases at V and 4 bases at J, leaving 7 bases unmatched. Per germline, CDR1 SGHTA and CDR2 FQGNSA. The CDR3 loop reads CASSYRASGRGETQYF. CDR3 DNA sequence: TGTGCCAGCAGCTATAGGGCTAGCGGGAGGGGAGAGACCCAGTACTTC.

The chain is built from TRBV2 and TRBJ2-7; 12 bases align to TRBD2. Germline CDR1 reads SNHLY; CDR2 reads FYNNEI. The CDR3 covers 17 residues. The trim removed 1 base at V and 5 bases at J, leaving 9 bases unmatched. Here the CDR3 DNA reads TGTGCCAGCAGTGAAGGTCTAGCGGGAGGGCTCGTCGACGAGCAGTACTTC. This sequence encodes CASSEGLAGGLVDEQYF.

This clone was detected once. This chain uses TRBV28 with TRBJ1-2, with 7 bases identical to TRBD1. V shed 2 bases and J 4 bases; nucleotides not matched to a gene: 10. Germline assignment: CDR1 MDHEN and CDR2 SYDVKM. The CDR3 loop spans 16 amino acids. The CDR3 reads CASSLTRRDSLYGYTF. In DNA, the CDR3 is TGTGCCAGCAGTTTAACTCGCCGGGACAGCCTCTATGGCTACACCTTC.

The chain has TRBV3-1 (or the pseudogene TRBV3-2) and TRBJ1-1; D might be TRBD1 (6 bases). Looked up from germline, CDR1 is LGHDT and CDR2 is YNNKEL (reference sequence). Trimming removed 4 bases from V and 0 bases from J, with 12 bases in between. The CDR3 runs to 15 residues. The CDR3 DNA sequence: TGTGCCAGCAGCCTTACAGGGCCCATGAACACTGAAGCTTTCTTT. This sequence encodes CASSLTGPMNTEAFF.

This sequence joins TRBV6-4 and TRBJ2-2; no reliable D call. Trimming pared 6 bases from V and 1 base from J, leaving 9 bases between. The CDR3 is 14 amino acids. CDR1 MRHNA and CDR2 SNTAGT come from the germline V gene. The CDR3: CASSESGNTGELFF. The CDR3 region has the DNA TGTGCCAGCAGCGAATCCGGGAACACCGGGGAGCTGTTTTTT.

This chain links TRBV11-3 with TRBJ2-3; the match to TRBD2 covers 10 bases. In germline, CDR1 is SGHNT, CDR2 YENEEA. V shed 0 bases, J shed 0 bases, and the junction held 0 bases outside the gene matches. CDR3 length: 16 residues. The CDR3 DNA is TGTGCCAGCAGCTTAGAACTAGCGGGGAGCACAGATACGCAGTATTTT. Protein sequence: CASSLELAGSTDTQYF.

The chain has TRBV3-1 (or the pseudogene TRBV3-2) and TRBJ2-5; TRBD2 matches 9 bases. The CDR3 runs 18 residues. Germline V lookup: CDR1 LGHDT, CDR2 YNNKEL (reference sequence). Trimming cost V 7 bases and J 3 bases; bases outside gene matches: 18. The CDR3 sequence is CASTLSGRSLTFKETQYF. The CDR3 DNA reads TGTGCCAGCACCCTCAGCGGGAGGTCCCTCACTTTTAAAGAGACCCAGTACTTC.

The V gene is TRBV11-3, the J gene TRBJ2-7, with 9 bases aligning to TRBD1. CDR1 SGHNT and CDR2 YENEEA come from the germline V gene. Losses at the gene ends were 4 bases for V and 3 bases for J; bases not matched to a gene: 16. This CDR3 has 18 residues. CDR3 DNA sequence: TGTGCCAGCAGCTCCCGGAATCCTCAACCGGGACAGGGCTACGAGCAGTACTTC. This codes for CASSSRNPQPGQGYEQYF.

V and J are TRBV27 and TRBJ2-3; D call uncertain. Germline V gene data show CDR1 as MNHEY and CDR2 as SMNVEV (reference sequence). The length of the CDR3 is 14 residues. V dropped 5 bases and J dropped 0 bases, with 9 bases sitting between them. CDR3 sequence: CASSPWASTDTQYF. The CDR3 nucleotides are TGTGCCAGCAGTCCCTGGGCGAGCACAGATACGCAGTATTTT.

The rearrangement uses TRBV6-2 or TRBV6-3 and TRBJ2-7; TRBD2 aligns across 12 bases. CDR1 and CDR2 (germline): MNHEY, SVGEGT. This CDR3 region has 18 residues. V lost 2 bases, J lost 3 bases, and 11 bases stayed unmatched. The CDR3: CASSYPTSGRSMDYEQYF. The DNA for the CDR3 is TGTGCCAGCAGTTACCCGACTAGCGGGAGATCCATGGACTACGAGCAGTACTTC.